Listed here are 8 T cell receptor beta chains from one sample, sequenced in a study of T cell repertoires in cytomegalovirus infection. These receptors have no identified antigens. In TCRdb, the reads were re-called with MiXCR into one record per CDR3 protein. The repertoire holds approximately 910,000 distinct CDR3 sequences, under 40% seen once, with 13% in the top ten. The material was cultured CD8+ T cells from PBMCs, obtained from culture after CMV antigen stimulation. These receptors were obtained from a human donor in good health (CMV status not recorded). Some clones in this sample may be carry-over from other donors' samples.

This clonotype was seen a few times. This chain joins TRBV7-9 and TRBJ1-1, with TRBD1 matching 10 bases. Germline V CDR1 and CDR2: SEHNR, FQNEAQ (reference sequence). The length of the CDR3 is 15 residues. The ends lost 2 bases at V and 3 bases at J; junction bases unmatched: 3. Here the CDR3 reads CASSLIGQGDTEAFF. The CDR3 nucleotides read TGTGCCAGCAGCTTAATCGGACAGGGGGACACTGAAGCTTTCTTT.

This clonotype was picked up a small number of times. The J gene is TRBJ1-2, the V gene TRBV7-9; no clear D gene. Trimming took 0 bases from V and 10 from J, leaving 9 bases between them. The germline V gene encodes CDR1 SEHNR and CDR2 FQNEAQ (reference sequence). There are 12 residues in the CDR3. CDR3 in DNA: TGTGCCAGCAGCTTAGCTGGCGGGTTCTACACCTTC. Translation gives CASSLAGGFYTF.

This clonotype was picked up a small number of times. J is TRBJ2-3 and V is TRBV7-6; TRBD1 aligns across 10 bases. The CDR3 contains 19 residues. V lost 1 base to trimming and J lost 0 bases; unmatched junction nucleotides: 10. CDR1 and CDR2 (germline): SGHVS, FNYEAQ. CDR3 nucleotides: TGTGCCAGCAGCTTAGAAGGACAGGGGGATTATTTAAGCACAGATACGCAGTATTTT. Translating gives CASSLEGQGDYLSTDTQYF.

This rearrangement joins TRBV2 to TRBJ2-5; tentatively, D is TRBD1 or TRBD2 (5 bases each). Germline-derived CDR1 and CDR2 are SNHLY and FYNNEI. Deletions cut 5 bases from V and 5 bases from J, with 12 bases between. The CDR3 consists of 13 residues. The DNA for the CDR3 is TGTGCCAGCAGTCTCCGACAGCGGGAGACCCAGTACTTC. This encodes CASSLRQRETQYF.

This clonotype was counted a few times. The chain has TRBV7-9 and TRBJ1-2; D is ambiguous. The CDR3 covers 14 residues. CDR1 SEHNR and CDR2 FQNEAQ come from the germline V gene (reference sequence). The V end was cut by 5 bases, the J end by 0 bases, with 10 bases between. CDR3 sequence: CASSPSEANYGYTF. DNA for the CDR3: TGTGCCAGCAGCCCTAGTGAAGCTAACTATGGCTACACCTTC. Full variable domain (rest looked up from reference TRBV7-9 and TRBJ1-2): DTGVSQNPRHKITKRGQNVTFRCDPISEHNRLYWYRQTLGQGPEFLTYFQNEAQLEKSRLLSDRFSAERPKGSFSTLEIQRTEQGDSAMYLCASSPSEANYGYTFGSGTRLTVV.

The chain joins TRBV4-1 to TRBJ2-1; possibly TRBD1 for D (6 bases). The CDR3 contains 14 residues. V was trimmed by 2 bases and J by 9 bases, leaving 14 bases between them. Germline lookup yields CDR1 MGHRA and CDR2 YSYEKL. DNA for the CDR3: TGCGCCAGCAGCCAAAACCAGGACAGAACTGAGCAGTTCTTC. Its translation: CASSQNQDRTEQFF.

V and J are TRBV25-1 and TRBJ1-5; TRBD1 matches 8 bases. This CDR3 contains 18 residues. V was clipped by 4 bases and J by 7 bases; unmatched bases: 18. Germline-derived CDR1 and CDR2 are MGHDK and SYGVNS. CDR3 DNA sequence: TGTGCCAGCAGTGCGGCGACAGGGGATCTTCGGGTGGAGCAGCCCCAGCATTTT. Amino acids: CASSAATGDLRVEQPQHF.

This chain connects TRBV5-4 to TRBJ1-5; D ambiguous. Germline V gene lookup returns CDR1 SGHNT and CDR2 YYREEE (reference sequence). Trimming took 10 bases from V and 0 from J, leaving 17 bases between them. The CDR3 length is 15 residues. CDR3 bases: TGTGCCCCGATTCAGACGGAATATAGCAATCAGCCCCAGCATTTT. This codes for CAPIQTEYSNQPQHF.